Included here is one TCR beta chain sequence, with context. The source of the sample is a study of blood T cell repertoires in COVID-19. This CDR3 contains 17 residues. V shed 3 bases and J 4 bases; nucleotides not matched to a gene: 6. Looked up from germline, CDR1 is SGDLS and CDR2 is YYNGEE. Data came from immunoSEQ multiplex PCR; TCRdb stores just in-frame clones and leaves some out. The sample consists of about 170,000 clones, 86% of them appearing once. This chain joins TRBV9 and TRBJ2-1; TRBD2 matches at 14 bases. The sequencing sample was made of peripheral blood. The TCR sequence derives from a man in his forties or fifties with active or convalescent COVID-19. The CDR3 DNA reads as TGTGCCAGCAGCGAGACTAGCGGGAGGGTATCGTACAATGAGCAGTTCTTC. This translates into CASSETSGRVSYNEQFF.